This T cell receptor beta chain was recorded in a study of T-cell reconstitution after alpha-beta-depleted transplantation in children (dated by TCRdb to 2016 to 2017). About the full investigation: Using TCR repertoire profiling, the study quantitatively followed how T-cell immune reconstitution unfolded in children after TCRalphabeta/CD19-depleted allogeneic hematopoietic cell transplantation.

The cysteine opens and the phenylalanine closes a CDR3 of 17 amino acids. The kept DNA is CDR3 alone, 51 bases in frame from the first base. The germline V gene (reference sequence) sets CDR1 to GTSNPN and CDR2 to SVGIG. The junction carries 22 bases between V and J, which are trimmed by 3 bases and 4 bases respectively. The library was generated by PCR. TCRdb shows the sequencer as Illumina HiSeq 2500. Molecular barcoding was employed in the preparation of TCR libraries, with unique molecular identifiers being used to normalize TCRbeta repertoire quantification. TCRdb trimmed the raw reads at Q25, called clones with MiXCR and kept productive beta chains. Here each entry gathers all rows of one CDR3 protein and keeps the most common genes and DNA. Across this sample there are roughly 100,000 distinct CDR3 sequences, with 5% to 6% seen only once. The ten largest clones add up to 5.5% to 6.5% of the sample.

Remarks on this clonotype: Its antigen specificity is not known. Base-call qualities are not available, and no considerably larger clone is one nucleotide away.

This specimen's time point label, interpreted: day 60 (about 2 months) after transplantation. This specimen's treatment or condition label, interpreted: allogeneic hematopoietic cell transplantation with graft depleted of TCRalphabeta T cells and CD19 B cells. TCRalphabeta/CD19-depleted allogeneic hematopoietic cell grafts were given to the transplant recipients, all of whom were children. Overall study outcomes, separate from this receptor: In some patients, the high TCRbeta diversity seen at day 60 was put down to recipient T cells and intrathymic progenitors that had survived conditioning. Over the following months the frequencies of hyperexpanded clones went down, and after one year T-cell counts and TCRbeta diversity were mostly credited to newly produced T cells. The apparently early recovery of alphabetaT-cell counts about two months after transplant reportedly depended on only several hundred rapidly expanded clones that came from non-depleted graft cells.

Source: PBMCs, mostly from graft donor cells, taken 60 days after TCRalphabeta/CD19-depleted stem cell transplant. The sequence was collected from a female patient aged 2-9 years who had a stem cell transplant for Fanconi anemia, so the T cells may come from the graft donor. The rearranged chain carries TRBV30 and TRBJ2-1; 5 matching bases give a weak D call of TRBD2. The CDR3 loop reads CAWSPDPAERGYNEQFF. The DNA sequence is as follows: TGTGCCTGGAGCCCGGACCCGGCGGAAAGAGGGTACAATGAGCAGTTCTTC.